This is a list of T cell receptor beta chains from one sample in a study of shared clonotypes between healthy human individuals. Clones were sequenced by immunoSEQ multiplex PCR, and TCRdb holds only the in-frame ones, with some missing. This table has more than 2 million clones, about 94% appearing once. Specimen: naive CD8+ T cells from PBMCs. These receptors all come from a man between 18 and 35 years old in good health. Some clones in this sample may be carry-over from other donors' samples. CDR3s include the opening cysteine and the closing phenylalanine or tryptophan. D genes are given only for firm matches. The size field is filled for only some rows; it gives once, few, many or a size class.

>TRBD2|TRBJ2-7|-|TRBV11-2
CASSGTAGLAAEQYF
TGTGCCAGCAGCGGAACCGCGGGACTAGCCGCGGAGCAGTACTTC
>-|TRBJ1-1|-|TRBV7-9
CASSYPFSWENTEAFF
TGTGCCAGCAGCTACCCCTTTTCGTGGGAGAACACTGAAGCTTTCTTT
>-|TRBJ1-2|-|TRBV27
CASSFGPYYGYTF
TGTGCCAGCAGTTTTGGGCCGTACTATGGCTACACCTTC
>TRBD1|TRBJ1-2|-|TRBV5-4
CASSEGTGGGYTF
TGTGCCAGCAGCGAGGGGACAGGGGGTGGCTACACCTTC
>-|TRBJ2-1|-|TRBV4-1
CASSPMAASSYNEQFF
TGCGCCAGCAGCCCGATGGCAGCCAGCTCCTACAATGAGCAGTTCTTC
>-|TRBJ1-2|-|TRBV6-5
CASSPGTLSYYGYTF
TGTGCCAGCAGTCCAGGAACCCTTAGCTACTATGGCTACACCTTC
>-|TRBJ2-1|-|TRBV28
CASSLAGPNNEQFF
TGTGCCAGCAGTTTGGCGGGGCCAAACAATGAGCAGTTCTTC
>-|TRBJ1-2|-|TRBV27
CASSSAGRYGYTF
TGTGCCAGCAGTTCGGCAGGTCGCTATGGCTACACCTTC
>TRBD2|TRBJ2-1|-|TRBV9
CASSVGTSGRVPYNEQFF
TGTGCCAGCAGCGTAGGGACTAGCGGGAGGGTCCCCTACAATGAGCAGTTCTTC
>-|TRBJ2-2|-|TRBV19
CASSMPSDSTGELFF
TGTGCCAGTAGTATGCCTAGCGACAGCACCGGGGAGCTGTTTTTT
>-|TRBJ2-2|-|TRBV9
CASSARYRDLNTGELFF
TGTGCCAGCAGCGCCAGATACCGGGACCTCAACACCGGGGAGCTGTTTTTT
>-|TRBJ2-1|-|TRBV10-3
CAISESVSAGPYNEQFF
TGTGCCATCAGTGAGTCTGTATCCGCGGGACCCTACAATGAGCAGTTCTTC
>TRBD1|TRBJ1-2|-|TRBV19
CASRTGGTYTF
TGTGCCAGTAGAACAGGGGGCACCTACACCTTC
>-|TRBJ2-7|-|TRBV9
CASSGSGTNYEQYF
TGTGCCAGCAGCGGTTCCGGGACCAACTACGAGCAGTACTTC
>-|TRBJ2-7|-|TRBV7-9
CASSLGSYEQYF
TGTGCCAGCAGCCTCGGCAGCTACGAGCAGTACTTC
>TRBD1|TRBJ2-4|-|TRBV30
CAWSLPGQGVQNIQYF
TGTGCCTGGAGTCTCCCGGGACAGGGAGTCCAAAACATTCAGTACTTC
>-|TRBJ2-7|once|TRBV11-3
CASSSGGGASDEQYF
TGTGCCAGCAGCTCCGGAGGGGGGGCCTCGGACGAGCAGTACTTC
>-|TRBJ2-3|once|TRBV29-1
CSVEDHTDTQYF
TGCAGCGTTGAGGATCACACAGATACGCAGTATTTT
>TRBD2|TRBJ2-2|-|TRBV9
CASSVASFSGQNTGELFF
TGTGCCAGCAGCGTAGCTTCTTTTAGCGGGCAGAACACCGGGGAGCTGTTTTTT
>-|TRBJ1-4|-|TRBV6-1
CASSLGTANEKLFF
TGTGCCAGCAGTCTCGGGACCGCTAATGAAAAACTGTTTTTT
>TRBD1|TRBJ2-3|-|TRBV27
CASSFYLQGAYTDTQYF
TGTGCCAGCAGTTTTTATCTGCAGGGGGCCTACACAGATACGCAGTATTTT
>TRBD2|TRBJ2-1|-|TRBV4-3
CASSPGTSGRAYNEQFF
TGCGCCAGCAGCCCCGGGACTAGCGGGAGGGCCTACAATGAGCAGTTCTTC
>TRBD1|TRBJ2-1|-|TRBV9
CASSFRDRVDEQFF
TGTGCCAGCAGCTTCCGGGACAGGGTAGATGAGCAGTTCTTC
>TRBD2|TRBJ2-5|-|TRBV7-9
CASSPRTSGFGGETQYF
TGTGCCAGCAGCCCCCGGACTAGCGGGTTTGGCGGGGAGACCCAGTACTTC
>TRBD2|TRBJ2-5|-|TRBV19
CASSMGGNREQYF
TGTGCCAGTAGTATGGGAGGGAACCGGGAGCAGTACTTC
>-|TRBJ1-1|-|TRBV11-2
CASSLGRGTEAFF
TGTGCCAGCAGCCTAGGGAGAGGCACTGAAGCTTTCTTT
>TRBD2|TRBJ2-5|-|TRBV5-1
CASSIPLAGAKETQYF
TGCGCCAGCAGCATACCCCTAGCGGGGGCCAAGGAGACCCAGTACTTC
>-|TRBJ1-5|-|TRBV28
CASSLGPRDQPQHF
TGTGCCAGCAGTTTGGGGCCGCGAGATCAGCCCCAGCATTTT
>-|TRBJ2-2|-|TRBV5-6
CASRLQGSGELFF
TGTGCCAGCAGGCTACAGGGAAGCGGGGAGCTGTTTTTT
>TRBD2|TRBJ2-5|-|TRBV6-6
CASSYAPTSGETQYF
TGTGCCAGCAGTTACGCCCCGACTAGCGGAGAGACCCAGTACTTC
>TRBD1|TRBJ1-5|-|TRBV5-6
CASSVGLRGASQPQHF
TGTGCCAGCAGCGTCGGACTCAGGGGGGCAAGTCAGCCCCAGCATTTT
>-|TRBJ2-6|-|TRBV6-1
CASSEIVSGANVLTF
TGTGCCAGCAGTGAAATCGTCTCTGGGGCCAACGTCCTGACTTTC
>-|TRBJ1-3|-|TRBV11-2
CASSFGGPGNTIYF
TGTGCCAGCAGCTTTGGGGGGCCTGGAAACACCATATATTTT
>TRBD1|TRBJ1-2|-|TRBV10-2
CASSDRGNYGYTF
TGCGCCAGCTCGGACAGGGGTAACTATGGCTACACCTTC
>TRBD2|TRBJ2-7|-|TRBV27
CASSSTPLAGGYEQYF
TGTGCCAGCAGTTCCACCCCCCTAGCGGGAGGCTACGAGCAGTACTTC
>-|TRBJ1-1|-|TRBV6-1
CASSDALAVPGRFTEAFF
TGTGCCAGCAGTGATGCTCTGGCGGTGCCGGGGCGCTTCACTGAAGCTTTCTTT
>-|TRBJ1-2|-|TRBV7-2
CASSLPIGRIDGYTF
TGTGCCAGCAGCTTGCCCATCGGGCGCATTGATGGCTACACCTTC
>TRBD1|TRBJ1-1|-|TRBV28
CASSLPSTGGTEAFF
TGTGCCAGCAGTTTACCCTCGACAGGGGGCACTGAAGCTTTCTTT
>TRBD2|TRBJ2-7|-|TRBV7-8
CASSLAALAGDYEQYF
TGTGCCAGCAGCTTAGCGGCCCTAGCGGGGGACTACGAGCAGTACTTC
>TRBD2|TRBJ2-5|-|TRBV11-2
CASSLSGVETQYF
TGTGCCAGCAGCTTAAGCGGGGTAGAGACCCAGTACTTC
>TRBD1|TRBJ2-1|-|TRBV28
CASSFFSGQAYNEQFF
TGTGCCAGCAGTTTCTTTTCGGGACAGGCCTACAATGAGCAGTTCTTC
>-|TRBJ2-2|-|TRBV28
CASNWSPGELFF
TGTGCCAGCAATTGGTCCCCCGGGGAGCTGTTTTTT
>-|TRBJ2-1|-|TRBV28
CASSLLSDRSEQFF
TGTGCCAGCAGTTTATTGTCGGACCGTAGTGAGCAGTTCTTC
>-|TRBJ2-1|-|TRBV6-6
CASSYSGDDLYNEQFF
TGTGCCAGCAGTTACTCGGGGGACGACCTCTACAATGAGCAGTTCTTC
>TRBD2|TRBJ2-5|-|TRBV2
CASSPSGSRQETQYF
TGTGCCAGCAGTCCTAGCGGGAGTAGGCAAGAGACCCAGTACTTC
>-|TRBJ2-7|-|TRBV10-3
CAVLRDGGSYEQYF
TGTGCCGTACTCCGGGACGGTGGCTCCTACGAGCAGTACTTC